Listed below are T cell receptor beta chains from one sample, sequenced in a study of beta chain features in type 1 diabetes. Profiling relied on immunoSEQ multiplex PCR, and the TCRdb table lists in-frame clones only, not all of them. The repertoire includes some 150,000 clones, approximately 13% of them detected once, and under 1.5% sits in the top ten. Material for sequencing was central memory CD4+ T cells from blood. These receptors were taken from a man aged 18 to 35 with type 1 diabetes. The CDR3 runs from the conserved cysteine through the conserved F or W. A D gene is named only where the DNA matches it firmly. Clone size is shown for a subset of rows, as once, few, many or a class of expanded clone.

v_call	j_call	d_call	clone_size	cdr3_nt	cdr3_aa
TRBV30	TRBJ2-1	NA	many	TGTGCCTGGAGTGCACAGGGTGGCTCCTACAATGAGCAGTTCTTC	CAWSAQGGSYNEQFF
TRBV19	TRBJ1-1	NA	few	TGTGCCAGTAGATCGAGTTTGGGAGGGGAAAACACTGAAGCTTTCTTT	CASRSSLGGENTEAFF
TRBV27	TRBJ2-5	TRBD1	NA	TGTGCCAGCAGCCCTGGACAGGGGCGAGGTCAAGAGACCCAGTACTTC	CASSPGQGRGQETQYF
TRBV30	TRBJ1-4	NA	few	TGTGCCTGGAGCGCCGGGACCTCTAATGAAAAACTGTTTTTT	CAWSAGTSNEKLFF
TRBV5-1	TRBJ2-7	NA	few	TGCGCCAGCAGCTTGTCTTGGGCGGACGAAGGCTACGAGCAGTACTTC	CASSLSWADEGYEQYF
TRBV9	TRBJ2-7	NA	once	TGTGCCAGCAGCGTAAGCGACCAAAACTCCTACGAGCAGTACTTC	CASSVSDQNSYEQYF
TRBV10-3	TRBJ2-3	TRBD2	many	TGTGCCATCAGCCGAGCGGGGGGCCCCTCAGATACGCAGTATTTT	CAISRAGGPSDTQYF
TRBV30	TRBJ2-5	TRBD1	few	TGTGCCTGGAGGGCAACGGGACAGCAAGAGACCCAGTACTTC	CAWRATGQQETQYF
TRBV25-1	TRBJ1-4	NA	NA	TGTGCCAGCAGTGAAGGTTCTAATGAAAAACTGTTTTTT	CASSEGSNEKLFF
TRBV5-1	TRBJ2-3	NA	NA	TGCGCCAGCAGCTTGGCCAGGAGCGTGAGCACAGATACGCAGTATTTT	CASSLARSVSTDTQYF
TRBV5-6	TRBJ2-5	TRBD2	NA	TGTGCCAGCAGCCCCCTTGGGGGCGGGGGGGCCGTAGAGACCCAGTACTTC	CASSPLGGGGAVETQYF
TRBV7-9	TRBJ1-5	NA	NA	TGTGCCAGCAGCTTAGCGCCGGGCCTCAATCAGCCCCAGCATTTT	CASSLAPGLNQPQHF
TRBV13	TRBJ1-3	NA	NA	TGTGCCAGCAGTCCCCCTCAGCGCCCTGGAAACACCATATATTTT	CASSPPQRPGNTIYF
TRBV7-2	TRBJ1-1	NA	NA	TGTGCCAGCAGCTTATACCTGGAAACTGAAGCTTTCTTT	CASSLYLETEAFF
TRBV6-1	TRBJ1-2	TRBD1	NA	TGTGCCAGCAGTGAACAGACAGGGGTAGGCTATGGCTACACCTTC	CASSEQTGVGYGYTF
TRBV30	TRBJ2-5	TRBD1	NA	TGTGCCTGGAACACCGGGACAGGGGGAGAAGAGACCCAGTACTTC	CAWNTGTGGEETQYF
TRBV1	TRBJ2-1	NA	few	TGCACCAGCAGCCAATCCCTAACCACGGGGGGCTCCTACAATGAGCAGTTCTTC	CTSSQSLTTGGSYNEQFF
TRBV2	TRBJ2-3	NA	few	TGTGCCAGCAGTGGTTCAAGGACAGCCGGGGCAGATACGCAGTATTTT	CASSGSRTAGADTQYF
TRBV20-1	TRBJ1-2	NA	NA	TGCAGTGCTTTTTTCGGCTATGGCTACACCTTC	CSAFFGYGYTF
TRBV7-8	TRBJ1-1	NA	NA	TGTGCCAGCAGAGATACAGGGACTGAAGCTTTCTTT	CASRDTGTEAFF
TRBV11-1	TRBJ2-6	TRBD1	once	TGTGCCAGCAGCTTGCCGACAGGGAGATCTGGGGCCAACGTCCTGACTTTC	CASSLPTGRSGANVLTF
TRBV18	TRBJ1-1	NA	NA	TGTGCCAGCTCCCCTAAAGGGGTGAACACTGAAGCTTTCTTT	CASSPKGVNTEAFF
TRBV28	TRBJ1-5	NA	NA	TGTGCCATCGTCCCTGCAGGGCGAAATCAGCCCCAGCATTTT	CAIVPAGRNQPQHF
TRBV14	TRBJ1-2	NA	many	TGTGCCAGCAGCCCCACAGGATCTCACTATGGCTACACCTTC	CASSPTGSHYGYTF
TRBV6-5	TRBJ2-1	NA	few	TGTGCCAGCAGGGGCCGGGACAATGAGCAGTTCTTC	CASRGRDNEQFF
TRBV29-1	TRBJ2-7	TRBD1	few	TGCAGCGTTGAAGTAAGGCAGGGGGCAAGGGAGCAGTACTTC	CSVEVRQGAREQYF
TRBV19	TRBJ2-1	NA	many	TGTGCCAGTAGTATAGTCGGGGGTACTGGAAATGAGCAGTTCTTC	CASSIVGGTGNEQFF
TRBV7-2	TRBJ2-5	NA	few	TGTGCCAGCAGCTCTATATCCCTAGGGCCCACGGAGACCCAGTACTTC	CASSSISLGPTETQYF
TRBV30	TRBJ1-2	NA	few	TGTGCCTGGAGTCGAAGGCAGGCTGTTGGCTACACCTTC	CAWSRRQAVGYTF
TRBV2	TRBJ1-1	TRBD1	NA	TGTGCCAGCAGGCGCAGCCCCGGGACAGGGGCCGGGAGTGAAGCTTTCTTT	CASRRSPGTGAGSEAFF
TRBV29-1	TRBJ1-2	NA	NA	TGCAGCGTTGAGGGTCAGAACTATGGCTACACCTTC	CSVEGQNYGYTF
TRBV19	TRBJ2-3	TRBD1	few	TGTGCCAGTTCTGGGGACAGGAGGACAGATACGCAGTATTTT	CASSGDRRTDTQYF